This T cell receptor beta chain was sequenced for a study of blood T cell repertoires in COVID-19. The overall study: The analysed material was cDNA or gDNA that came from T cells, B-cell-depleted T cells, or PBMCs.

Trimming took off 7 bases at V and 0 bases at J, with 15 bases between the two ends. This CDR3 region has 14 residues. CDR1 and CDR2 from the germline V gene are SQVTM and ANQGSEA. Libraries were prepared by immunoSEQ multiplex PCR; TCRdb keeps only in-frame clonotypes and omits some of them. The sample includes under 200,000 clones, under 85% of them seen just once. This sequence originates from a woman of 80 years or more with acute or convalescent COVID-19. The sequenced sample consisted of peripheral blood. V and J are TRBV29-1 and TRBJ1-1; D gene unclear. This CDR3 is CSADGIPMNTEAFF. The CDR3 DNA is TGCAGCGCCGACGGGATCCCAATGAACACTGAAGCTTTCTTT.